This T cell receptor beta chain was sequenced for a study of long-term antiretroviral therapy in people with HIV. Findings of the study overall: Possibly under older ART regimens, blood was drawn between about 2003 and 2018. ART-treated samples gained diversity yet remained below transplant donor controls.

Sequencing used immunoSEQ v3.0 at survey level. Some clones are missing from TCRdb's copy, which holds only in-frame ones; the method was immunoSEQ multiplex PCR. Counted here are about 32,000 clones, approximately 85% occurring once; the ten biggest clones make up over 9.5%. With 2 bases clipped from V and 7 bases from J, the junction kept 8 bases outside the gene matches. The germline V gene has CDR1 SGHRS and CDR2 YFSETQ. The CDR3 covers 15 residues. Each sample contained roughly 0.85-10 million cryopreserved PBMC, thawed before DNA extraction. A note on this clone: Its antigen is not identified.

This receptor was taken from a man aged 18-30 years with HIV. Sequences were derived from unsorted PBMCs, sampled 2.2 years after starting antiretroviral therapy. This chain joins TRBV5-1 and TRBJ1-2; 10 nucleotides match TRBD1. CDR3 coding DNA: TGCGCCAGCAGCTTTGGGACAGGGGAAGTAGTTGGCTACACCTTC. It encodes CASSFGTGEVVGYTF.